This TCR beta chain appears in the sequencing data of a study of cytomegalovirus exposure and HLA in healthy donors. Study-wide background: From HLA-typed donors, an early data release held tens of millions of unique TCRs. Whole-study results and caveats: The study labeled 150 to 200 TCR beta chains cytomegalovirus-associated.

On this clone itself: Its antigen is as yet unknown.

CDR1 and CDR2 from the germline V gene are SQVTM and ANQGSEA. The ends lost 0 bases at V and 5 bases at J; junction bases unmatched: 5. The CDR3 has 14 residues. Primers for the PCR totalled 60 Vbeta and 13 Jbeta. Only in-frame clones appear in the TCRdb table, and some are missing; sequencing was by immunoSEQ multiplex PCR. The sample yields about 180,000 clones, approximately 72% seen once. The chain combines TRBV29-1 with TRBJ1-1; 8 bases match TRBD1. The sequenced sample was PBMCs. This sequence originates from a human donor in good health. The CDR3 region is CSVEEGTGGTEAFF. The CDR3, as DNA: TGCAGCGTTGAAGAGGGGACAGGTGGGACTGAAGCTTTCTTT.